This TCR beta chain originates from a study of identical twins. Study results and caveats: Twins showed weaker excess sharing in their beta out-of-frame sequences. Low generation-probability sequences were in excess among twin-shared out-of-frame alpha sequences. Abundant beta clonotypes from cord blood bore fewer insertions; memory repertoires lacked this pattern.

Template switching supplied a universal primer site; unique molecular identifiers were carried on the cDNA. TCRdb passed the 5' RACE reads through MiXCR, listing each CDR3 protein once. The table records 1,800,000 or so distinct CDR3 sequences, roughly 35% of them present only once. A word on this clonotype: Antigen unknown. A junction boundary mismatches the germline segment, possibly from a read error.

Germline V gene lookup returns CDR1 ENHRY and CDR2 SYGVKD. The CDR3 runs 15 residues. This sequence was found in a newborn girl in good health. The sample consisted of cord blood. This chain connects TRBV10-3 to TRBJ2-3, with D perhaps matching TRBD1 or TRBD2 (6 bases each). The CDR3 is CAISVGGQVTDAQYF. Here the CDR3 DNA reads TGTGCCATCAGTGTTGGGGGGCAGGTGACAGATGCGCAGTATTTT.